The 23 T cell receptor beta chains below come from one sample, sequenced in a study of T-cell reconstitution after alpha-beta-depleted transplantation in children. This sample's TCRbeta library carried unique molecular identifier barcodes. TCRdb passed the PCR reads through MiXCR, listing each CDR3 protein once. The sample records hundreds of thousands of distinct CDR3 sequences, about an eighth being singletons. Sequences were derived from PBMCs, mostly from graft donor cells, sampled 360 days after TCRalphabeta/CD19-depleted stem cell transplant. Source of these receptors: a male patient aged 5 to 17 who had a stem cell transplant for acute myeloid leukemia, so the T cells may come from the graft donor.

This sequence joins TRBV12-3 or TRBV12-4 and TRBJ1-4, with no clear D. V was pared by 6 bases and J by 8 bases, with 16 bases between. The CDR3 is 14 residues long. CDR3 region: CASRPTGFGEKLFF. CDR3 DNA: TGTGCCAGCAGACCGACGGGGTTCGGGGAAAAACTGTTTTTT.

In its sample, this clonotype was seen a few times. V usage is TRBV6-5 and J usage is TRBJ1-1, with TRBD1 identical over 7 bases. Germline V gives CDR1 MNHEY, CDR2 SVGAGI. J was trimmed by 1 base and V by 0 bases; bases with no gene match: 5. CDR3 length: 16 amino acids. CDR3 amino acids: CASSYSSGQTNTEAFF. The CDR3 DNA follows: TGTGCCAGCAGTTACTCTTCGGGACAGACGAACACTGAAGCTTTCTTT.

The chain is built from TRBV7-1 and TRBJ2-1; 14 bases are a match to TRBD2. TRBV7-1 is reported as an ORF; its role is uncertain. J was trimmed by 6 bases and V by 6 bases; bases with no gene match: 16. The CDR3 totals 19 residues. CDR3 sequence reads: CASSSHGTSGRGASNEQFF. In DNA, the CDR3 is TGTGCCAGCAGTAGTCACGGGACTAGCGGGAGAGGGGCCTCCAATGAGCAGTTCTTC.

This clonotype showed up many times. V gene TRBV20-1 combines with J gene TRBJ2-1, with TRBD2 identical over 9 bases. Looked up from germline, CDR1 is DFQATT and CDR2 is SNEGSKA (reference sequence). The CDR3 has 16 residues. Losses at the gene ends were 1 base for V and 4 bases for J; bases not matched to a gene: 8. The CDR3 DNA is TGCAGTGCTAGAGCCCAATTAGCGGGAGATTACAATGAGCAGTTCTTC. Translated, it gives CSARAQLAGDYNEQFF.

This clonotype was counted a few times. The rearrangement joins TRBV11-2 to TRBJ2-1; 7 bases agree with TRBD2. J gave up 5 bases and V 3 bases, and 16 bases lay outside the gene matches. This CDR3 is 18 amino acids long. CDR1 and CDR2 (germline): SGHAT, FQNNGV. The CDR3 reads CASSFIPSGWRLNNEQFF. The CDR3 nucleotides are TGTGCCAGCAGCTTCATTCCTAGCGGCTGGAGATTGAACAATGAGCAGTTCTTC.

The chain recombines TRBV29-1 with TRBJ2-7; D remains unclear. The germline gives CDR1 SQVTM, CDR2 ANQGSEA. Trimming pared 4 bases from V and 1 base from J, leaving 17 bases between. This CDR3 is built from 15 residues. The CDR3 loop reads CSVGLRMVESYEQYF. Written as DNA, the CDR3 is TGCAGCGTTGGACTCCGAATGGTGGAATCCTACGAGCAGTACTTC.

This clonotype was observed at least ten times. The gene calls are TRBV11-2 and TRBJ2-2; 11 nucleotides match TRBD2. Germline CDR1 SGHAT, CDR2 FQNNGV. The CDR3 is 16 amino acids. The J segment lost 2 bases and the V segment lost 5 bases, leaving 4 bases of the junction unmatched. CDR3 in DNA: TGTGCCAGCAGCATCGGGACTAGCGGAAACACCGGGGAGCTGTTTTTT. This codes for CASSIGTSGNTGELFF. Full variable domain (missing parts from reference TRBV11-2 and TRBJ2-2): EAGVAQSPRYKIIEKRQSVAFWCNPISGHATLYWYQQILGQGPKLLIQFQNNGVVDDSQLPKDRFSAERLKGVDSTLKIQPAKLEDSAVYLCASSIGTSGNTGELFFGEGSRLTVL.

The chain employs TRBV12-3 or TRBV12-4 and TRBJ1-5; D unclear. This CDR3 is built from 13 residues. With 3 bases removed from V and 3 bases from J, the gap between germline ends came to 6 bases. The CDR3 nucleotides are TGTGCCAGCAGTTTCATAACCAATCAGCCCCAGCATTTT. It is translated as CASSFITNQPQHF.

The chain is built from TRBV10-2 and TRBJ2-1, with a tentative D call TRBD2 (5 bases). The germline CDR1 and CDR2 sequences are WSHSY and SAAADI. The CDR3 runs to 14 residues. With 6 bases removed from V and 6 bases from J, the gap between germline ends came to 15 bases. CDR3 amino acids: CASSSSWYGNEQFF. The CDR3 bases are TGCGCCAGCAGCTCTAGCTGGTATGGCAATGAGCAGTTCTTC.

The chain couples TRBV29-1 to TRBJ2-7; D gene unclear. Looked up from germline, CDR1 is SQVTM and CDR2 is ANQGSEA. Trimming took off 4 bases at V and 3 bases at J, with 13 bases between the two ends. The CDR3 has 13 amino acids. CDR3 coding DNA: TGCAGCGTTGGCGTAGGGCCCTTCTACGAGCAGTACTTC. Protein product: CSVGVGPFYEQYF.

V usage is TRBV20-1 and J usage is TRBJ1-6; TRBD1 might be the D (5 bases). V gave up 0 bases and J gave up 12 bases, with 18 bases separating them. Germline V gives CDR1 DFQATT, CDR2 SNEGSKA (reference sequence). CDR3 length: 15 amino acids. The CDR3 DNA reads as TGCAGTGCTAGAGATGGGGGACCCCAGAAAAAACCCCTCCACTTT. Its protein is CSARDGGPQKKPLHF.

The DNA for the CDR3 is TGTGCCAGCAGCTTCACCCAACTAGCGGGAGTATCCGGGGAGCTGTTTTTT. Protein sequence: CASSFTQLAGVSGELFF. The V call is TRBV7-6, the J call TRBJ2-2; 11 bases map to TRBD2. From germline, CDR1 is SGHVS and CDR2 FNYEAQ. The CDR3 consists of 17 residues. V lost 3 bases, J lost 6 bases, and 9 bases stayed unmatched.

At least ten counts were recorded for this clonotype. This chain uses TRBV5-1 with TRBJ2-3; 7 bases line up with TRBD2. This CDR3 is built from 13 residues. The germline gives CDR1 SGHRS, CDR2 YFSETQ. V lost 5 bases, J lost 9 bases, and 9 bases stayed unmatched. The DNA for the CDR3 is TGCGCCAGCAGTTCGGGACTAATAAGCACGCAGTATTTT. It codes for CASSSGLISTQYF.

The chain has TRBV20-1 and TRBJ2-7, with 11 nucleotides matching TRBD1. The trim removed 0 bases at V and 3 bases at J, leaving 4 bases unmatched. The CDR3 is made up of 15 amino acids. The germline CDR1 and CDR2 sequences are DFQATT and SNEGSKA (reference sequence). The CDR3 is CSARDQGTGGYEQYF. For the CDR3, the DNA is TGCAGTGCTAGAGATCAGGGGACAGGGGGCTACGAGCAGTACTTC.

The table lists this clonotype with a count of one. The chain uses TRBV5-1 and TRBJ2-5; 8 nucleotides agree with TRBD1. Germline-derived CDR1 and CDR2 are SGHRS and YFSETQ. The CDR3 covers 16 residues. Unmatched junction bases numbered 17, after V lost 9 bases and J lost 4 bases. CDR3 sequence: CATNPAQGALVETQYF. CDR3 nucleotides: TGCGCCACCAACCCGGCCCAGGGGGCATTGGTAGAGACCCAGTACTTC.

The gene calls are TRBV24-1 and TRBJ2-3, with 9 bases lining up with TRBD2. The J segment lost 5 bases and the V segment lost 2 bases, leaving 7 bases of the junction unmatched. Germline assignment: CDR1 KGHDR and CDR2 SFDVKD. The CDR3 sequence is 16 residues long. CDR3 loop: CATSDWAGGSEDTQYF. The CDR3 DNA reads TGTGCCACCAGTGATTGGGCGGGAGGGTCTGAAGATACGCAGTATTTT.

This chain links TRBV3-1 with TRBJ1-4, with D unclear. The CDR3 is 14 amino acids. Between the trimmed V and J ends, which lost 1 base and 8 bases, there was a span of 11 bases. The germline CDR1 and CDR2 sequences are LGHDT and YNNKEL (reference sequence). CDR3 protein: CASSQGIQREKLFF. In DNA form, the CDR3 reads TGTGCCAGCAGCCAAGGTATCCAAAGAGAAAAACTGTTTTTT.

This clonotype has a handful of counts. The rearrangement links TRBV27 to TRBJ2-7; D gene uncertain. The V end was cut by 2 bases, the J end by 1 base, with 12 bases between. This CDR3 has 15 residues. Germline V lookup: CDR1 MNHEY, CDR2 SMNVEV (reference sequence). CDR3 DNA sequence: TGTGCCAGCAGTTTAGGTCTTGGGTTTTCCTACGAGCAGTACTTC. Encoded protein: CASSLGLGFSYEQYF.

This clonotype showed up just a few times. J is TRBJ2-7 and V is TRBV11-2, with D perhaps matching TRBD1 (5 bases). CDR3 length: 14 amino acids. The germline V gene has CDR1 SGHAT and CDR2 FQNNGV. Trimming shortened V by 5 bases and J by 2 bases, and 13 bases separated the two germline ends. In DNA form, the CDR3 reads TGTGCCAGCAGCCCGACCGGACACACCTACGAGCAGTACTTC. This translates into CASSPTGHTYEQYF.

With regard to this clonotype: The junction differs from germline at one of its ends, possibly a read error. This chain links TRBV6-7 with TRBJ2-1; D tentatively fits TRBD1 or TRBD2 (6 bases each). TRBV6-7 is labeled an ORF, and its function is uncertain. This CDR3 region has 19 residues. The CDR3 loop is CTSSSTWTRLGGWDNEQFF. CDR3 bases: TGTACCAGCAGTTCGACCTGGACACGACTAGGGGGGTGGGACAATGAGCAGTTCTTC.

This clonotype was seen at least ten times. The rearrangement joins TRBV7-2 to TRBJ1-1; D is unresolved. V dropped 1 base and J dropped 2 bases, with 8 bases sitting between them. From germline, CDR1 is SGHTA and CDR2 FQGNSA. This CDR3 comprises 14 residues. CDR3 amino acids: CASSLGGLNTEAFF. CDR3 DNA sequence: TGTGCCAGCAGCTTAGGTGGGCTAAACACTGAAGCTTTCTTT.

The chain has TRBV7-9 and TRBJ2-1; 13 bases map to TRBD2. Germline loops: CDR1 SEHNR, CDR2 FQNEAQ (reference sequence). Trimming took 9 bases from V and 12 from J; bases not matched to a gene: 8. CDR3 size: 13 residues. CDR3 in amino acids: CARGLAGVEVQFF. The CDR3 DNA follows: TGTGCCAGAGGACTAGCGGGAGTAGAGGTGCAGTTCTTC. The whole variable domain, filled in from reference TRBV7-9 and TRBJ2-1, reads DTGVSQNPRHKITKRGQNVTFRCDPISEHNRLYWYRQTLGQGPEFLTYFQNEAQLEKSRLLSDRFSAERPKGSFSTLEIQRTEQGDSAMYLCARGLAGVEVQFFGPGTRLTVL.

This clonotype was seen only a few times. This rearrangement joins TRBV2 to TRBJ2-7; D is undetermined. With 1 base removed from V and 4 bases from J, the gap between germline ends came to 17 bases. Germline assignment: CDR1 SNHLY and CDR2 FYNNEI. The CDR3 has 16 residues. The DNA for the CDR3 is TGTGCCAGCAGTGAAGGGCCCCCTATAATCTTTTACGAGCAGTACTTC. It specifies CASSEGPPIIFYEQYF.